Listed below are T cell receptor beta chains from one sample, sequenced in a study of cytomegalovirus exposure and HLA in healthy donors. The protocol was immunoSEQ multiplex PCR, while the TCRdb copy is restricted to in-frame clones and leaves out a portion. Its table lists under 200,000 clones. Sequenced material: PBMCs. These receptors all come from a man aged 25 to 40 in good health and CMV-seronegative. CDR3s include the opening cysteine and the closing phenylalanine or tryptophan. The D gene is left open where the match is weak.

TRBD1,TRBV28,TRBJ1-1,CAILRQGNTEAFF,TGTGCCATCCTACGACAGGGGAACACTGAAGCTTTCTTT
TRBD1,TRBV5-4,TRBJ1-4,CASSHGTEATNEKLFF,TGTGCCAGCAGCCACGGGACAGAGGCAACTAATGAAAAACTGTTTTTT
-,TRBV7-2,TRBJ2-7,CASSLLTGQLYEQYF,TGTGCCAGCAGCTTATTGACAGGCCAACTCTACGAGCAGTACTTC
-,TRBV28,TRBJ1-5,CASFYSNQPQHF,TGTGCCAGCTTTTATAGCAATCAGCCCCAGCATTTT
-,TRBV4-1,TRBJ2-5,CASSQDWLARETQYF,TGCGCCAGCAGCCAAGATTGGCTAGCAAGGGAGACCCAGTACTTC
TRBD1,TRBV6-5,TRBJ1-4,CASRLQGASEKLFF,TGTGCCAGTCGCCTTCAGGGGGCGAGCGAAAAACTGTTTTTT
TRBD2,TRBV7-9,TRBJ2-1,CASSLAGTTPHNEQFF,TGTGCCAGCAGCTTAGCGGGGACTACCCCCCACAATGAGCAGTTCTTC
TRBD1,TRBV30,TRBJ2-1,CAWETTGTGYNEQFF,TGTGCCTGGGAAACAACCGGGACAGGCTACAATGAGCAGTTCTTC
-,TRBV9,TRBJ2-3,CASSVARSGTDTQYF,TGTGCCAGCAGCGTAGCTCGTAGCGGCACAGATACGCAGTATTTT
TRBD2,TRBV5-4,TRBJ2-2,CASSRPLRGGSANTGELFF,TGTGCCAGCAGCCGACCCCTCCGGGGAGGGAGCGCGAACACCGGGGAGCTGTTTTTT
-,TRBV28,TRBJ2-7,CASGTNSYEQYF,TGTGCCAGTGGAACTAACTCCTACGAGCAGTACTTC
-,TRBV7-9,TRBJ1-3,CASSPGKISGNTIYF,TGTGCCAGCAGCCCCGGGAAAATCTCTGGAAACACCATATATTTT
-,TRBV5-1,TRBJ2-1,CASTGDSSYNEQFF,TGCGCCAGCACGGGGGACAGCTCCTACAATGAGCAGTTCTTC
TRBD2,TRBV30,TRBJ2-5,CAWTTGLAGSLETQYF,TGTGCCTGGACCACGGGACTAGCGGGCTCACTAGAGACCCAGTACTTC
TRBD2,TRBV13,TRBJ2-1,CASSLMTSGMNEQFF,TGTGCCAGCAGCTTAATGACTAGCGGGATGAATGAGCAGTTCTTC
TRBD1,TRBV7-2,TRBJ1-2,CASSSRGHGGYTF,TGTGCCAGCAGCTCCAGGGGGCACGGTGGCTACACCTTC
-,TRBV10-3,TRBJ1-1,CAISNQGGNTEAFF,TGTGCCATCAGTAACCAGGGAGGGAACACTGAAGCTTTCTTT
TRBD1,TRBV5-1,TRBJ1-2,CASSPDRDGYTF,TGCGCCAGCAGCCCAGACAGGGATGGCTACACCTTC
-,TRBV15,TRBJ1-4,CATSSPGSHNEKLFF,TGTGCCACCAGCAGCCCGGGTTCCCATAATGAAAAACTGTTTTTT
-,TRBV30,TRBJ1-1,CAWSVQEGWRAEAFF,TGTGCCTGGAGTGTACAAGAGGGTTGGAGGGCTGAAGCTTTCTTT
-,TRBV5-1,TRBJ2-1,CASSLMGQPYNEQFF,TGCGCCAGCAGCTTGATGGGCCAGCCGTACAATGAGCAGTTCTTC
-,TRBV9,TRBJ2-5,CASSALGGTQYF,TGTGCCAGCAGCGCATTGGGGGGGACCCAGTACTTC
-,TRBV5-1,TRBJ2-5,CASSSGQQEETQYF,TGCGCCAGCAGCTCAGGACAGCAGGAAGAGACCCAGTACTTC
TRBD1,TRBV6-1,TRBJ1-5,CASSVGQGVNQPQHF,TGTGCCAGCAGTGTAGGACAGGGAGTCAATCAGCCCCAGCATTTT
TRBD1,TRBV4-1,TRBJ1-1,CASSQDFRQGFTEAFF,TGCGCCAGCAGCCAAGATTTTAGACAGGGGTTCACTGAAGCTTTCTTT
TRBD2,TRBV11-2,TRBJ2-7,CASSSEGLAGSYEQYF,TGTGCCAGCAGCTCCGAGGGACTAGCGGGAAGCTACGAGCAGTACTTC
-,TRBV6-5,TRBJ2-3,CASSYLVSTDTQYF,TGTGCCAGCAGTTATCTAGTTAGCACAGATACGCAGTATTTT
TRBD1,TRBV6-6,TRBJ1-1,CASSYFQGAPTEAFF,TGTGCCAGCAGTTACTTCCAGGGGGCGCCCACTGAAGCTTTCTTT
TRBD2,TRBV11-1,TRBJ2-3,CASSYLAGGTDTQYF,TGTGCCAGCAGCTATCTAGCGGGAGGGACAGATACGCAGTATTTT
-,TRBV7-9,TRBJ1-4,CASSLGAGKLFF,TGTGCCAGCAGCTTAGGGGCGGGGAAACTGTTTTTT
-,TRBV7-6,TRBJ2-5,CASSLGGGGSGETQYF,TGTGCCAGCAGCTTAGGGGGTGGGGGCTCAGGAGAGACCCAGTACTTC
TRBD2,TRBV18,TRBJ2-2,CASSPPPATSSGGYTGELFF,TGTGCCAGCTCACCCCCCCCGGCTACTTCGAGCGGGGGGTACACCGGGGAGCTGTTTTTT